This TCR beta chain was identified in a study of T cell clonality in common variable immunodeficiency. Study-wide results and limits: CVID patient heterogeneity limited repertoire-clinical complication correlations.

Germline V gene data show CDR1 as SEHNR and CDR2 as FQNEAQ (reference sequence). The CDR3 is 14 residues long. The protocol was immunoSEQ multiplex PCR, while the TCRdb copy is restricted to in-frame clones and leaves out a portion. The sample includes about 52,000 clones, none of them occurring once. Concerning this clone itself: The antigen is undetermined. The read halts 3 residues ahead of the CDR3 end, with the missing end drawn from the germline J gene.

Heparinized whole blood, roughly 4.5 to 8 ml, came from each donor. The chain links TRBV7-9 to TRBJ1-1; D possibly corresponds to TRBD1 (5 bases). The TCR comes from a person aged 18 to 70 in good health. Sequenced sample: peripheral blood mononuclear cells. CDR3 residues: CASSLAVGDREAFF. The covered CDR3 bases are TGTGCCAGCAGCTTAGCGGTAGGGGATCGCGAA.